The TCR beta chain described here comes from a study of CD8 T cells in Susac syndrome. The germline CDR1 and CDR2 sequences are ENHRY and SYGVKD. Trimming removed 6 bases at V and 1 base at J, with 9 bases between. This CDR3 has 13 amino acids. Random hexamers primed reverse transcription of about 0.45 to 1 ug RNA. TCRdb re-called the immunoSEQ multiplex PCR reads with MiXCR, one entry per CDR3 protein. The profile covers about 250,000 distinct CDR3 sequences, with 90% to 95% appearing a single time and less than 0.075% taken by the ten largest. The origin of this receptor is a human donor with multiple sclerosis. Sample: CD4+ T cells from PBMCs. The chain joins TRBV10-3 to TRBJ1-1, with D unclear. CDR3 DNA: TGTGCCATCAGGCCCCACAAGAACACTGAAGCTTTCTTT. This codes for CAIRPHKNTEAFF.